The text below deals with one T cell receptor (beta chain). Other DNA sequences within the sample encode an identical CDR3. The CDR3 runs 12 residues. From germline, CDR1 is SGHAT and CDR2 FQNNGV. The V end was cut by 2 bases, the J end by 5 bases, with 6 bases between. Those with alopecia areata gave lesional scalp punch biopsies and peripheral blood. The sample belongs to a study of CD8+ T cells in alopecia areata. Background on the study: Patients received oral tofacitinib, 5 to 10 mg twice daily, for moderate-to-severe alopecia areata. Tofacitinib ran for 6 to 18 months before 6 months off drug.

It was cDNA, reverse transcribed from extracted RNA, that served as the sequencing template. Clones were sequenced by immunoSEQ multiplex PCR, and TCRdb holds only the in-frame ones, with some missing. The top ten clones hold less than 1% of a sample with 110,000 to 150,000 clones, 40% to 55% of them seen once. The source was CD4+ T cells sorted from blood, collected at week 0. The rearrangement uses TRBV11-2 and TRBJ2-5; D gene uncertain. The sequence derives from a human donor with alopecia areata. The CDR3 sequence is CASSLSGETQYF. The CDR3, as DNA: TGTGCCAGCAGCTTATCCGGGGAGACCCAGTACTTC.